The 30 T cell receptor beta chains below were found in one sample sequenced in a study of T cells in narcolepsy. Generated by immunoSEQ multiplex PCR, the TCRdb table keeps only in-frame clones and is missing some. The table lists just over 40,000 clones, more than 70% of them singletons, with roughly 1.2% in the top ten. Sequencing was performed on CD45RA- memory CD4+ T cells from PBMCs. The receptors come from a human donor with narcolepsy.

The V gene is TRBV9, the J gene TRBJ1-3, with D hard to call. The CDR3 has 14 amino acids. V dropped 7 bases and J dropped 1 base, with 12 bases sitting between them. Germline V gives CDR1 SGDLS, CDR2 YYNGEE. The CDR3 spells CASGVQTSGNTIYF. Here the CDR3 DNA reads TGTGCCAGCGGGGTCCAAACTTCTGGAAACACCATATATTTT.

The V gene is TRBV2, the J gene TRBJ1-5, with D possibly TRBD1 on 5 matching bases. The CDR3 covers 13 residues. Trimming took 6 bases from V and 5 from J, leaving 11 bases between them. Germline V gene data show CDR1 as SNHLY and CDR2 as FYNNEI. The DNA of the CDR3 is TGTGCCAGCAGGGGGGTAGGGGATCAGCCCCAGCATTTT. As protein: CASRGVGDQPQHF.

The chain is built from TRBV29-1 and TRBJ1-1; D remains ambiguous. With 1 base removed from V and 0 bases from J, the gap between germline ends came to 6 bases. The CDR3 extends over 13 amino acids. CDR1 and CDR2 from the germline V gene are SQVTM and ANQGSEA. The chain's CDR3 is CSVEVSVNTEAFF. Written as DNA, the CDR3 is TGCAGCGTTGAAGTGTCGGTGAACACTGAAGCTTTCTTT.

The chain employs TRBV5-6 and TRBJ2-5; unclear D gene. The germline V and J ends were trimmed by 0 bases and 7 bases, with 10 bases remaining between them. Germline V lookup: CDR1 SGHDT, CDR2 YYEEEE. The CDR3 length is 13 residues. The CDR3 region is CASSLAPEGTQYF. The DNA for the CDR3 is TGTGCCAGCAGCTTGGCCCCCGAAGGGACCCAGTACTTC.

The chain uses TRBV5-1 and TRBJ1-1, with D perhaps TRBD1 (6 bases). The CDR3 runs 16 residues. Trimming pared 4 bases from V and 0 bases from J, leaving 16 bases between. Germline V CDR1 and CDR2: SGHRS, YFSETQ. Written as DNA, the CDR3 is TGCGCCAGCAGCCCGAGGGCAGGGGCGATGAACACTGAAGCTTTCTTT. Its protein product is CASSPRAGAMNTEAFF. The full variable domain, rest sourced from reference TRBV5-1 and TRBJ1-1, is KAGVTQTPRYLIKTRGQQVTLSCSPISGHRSVSWYQQTPGQGLQFLFEYFSETQRNKGNFPGRFSGRQFSNSRSEMNVSTLELGDSALYLCASSPRAGAMNTEAFFGQGTRLTVV.

V gene TRBV10-3 combines with J gene TRBJ2-2; D gene ambiguous. The CDR3 is 15 residues long. The V end lost 0 bases, the J end lost 3 bases, and 8 bases lay between the germline ends. CDR1 and CDR2 from the germline V gene are ENHRY and SYGVKD. In DNA form, the CDR3 reads TGTGCCATCAGTGAGTCCGTAACTCACACCGGGGAGCTGTTTTTT. This codes for CAISESVTHTGELFF.

The chain joins TRBV4-3 to TRBJ2-7, with D maybe TRBD2 (5 bases). The CDR3 contains 15 residues. The germline V and J ends were trimmed by 4 bases and 6 bases, with 19 bases remaining between them. Germline V gene sequence: CDR1 LGHNA, CDR2 YSLEER. As DNA, the CDR3 is TGCGCCAGCAGCCCACGAGGCCCGCGGGTTTCCGAGCAGTACTTC. It encodes CASSPRGPRVSEQYF.

The chain has TRBV5-4 and TRBJ2-5; 8 bases are shared with TRBD1. Per germline, CDR1 SGHNT and CDR2 YYREEE (reference sequence). J gave up 5 bases and V 4 bases, and 7 bases lay outside the gene matches. This CDR3 contains 14 residues. The CDR3 region is CASSLDRGLETQYF. The CDR3 bases are TGTGCCAGCAGCCTCGACAGGGGATTGGAGACCCAGTACTTC.

V and J are TRBV10-3 and TRBJ2-1, with D possibly being TRBD2 (5 bases). Germline V gene data show CDR1 as ENHRY and CDR2 as SYGVKD. The CDR3 contains 15 residues. V dropped 3 bases and J dropped 0 bases, with 9 bases sitting between them. This CDR3 is CAISDSGGSYNEQFF. In nucleotides, the CDR3 is TGTGCCATCAGTGACAGTGGAGGCTCCTACAATGAGCAGTTCTTC.

CDR3 loop: CASSQGLAGGYNEQFF. CDR3 DNA: TGTGCCAGTAGTCAGGGACTAGCGGGAGGCTACAATGAGCAGTTCTTC. V gene TRBV19 combines with J gene TRBJ2-1; 15 nucleotides agree with TRBD2. V gave up 5 bases and J gave up 3 bases; unmatched junction bases: 2. This CDR3 spans 16 amino acids. Germline V gives CDR1 LNHDA, CDR2 SQIVND (reference sequence).

V gene TRBV28 combines with J gene TRBJ2-1; D is unclear. The germline V and J ends were trimmed by 3 bases and 7 bases, with 13 bases remaining between them. Germline V gene lookup returns CDR1 MDHEN and CDR2 SYDVKM. The CDR3 is 14 residues long. CDR3 coding DNA: TGTGCCAGCAGTTTTGCGGTCAAGTGGAATGAGCAGTTCTTC. Translation: CASSFAVKWNEQFF.

This clone turned up a few times. The chain combines TRBV7-3 with TRBJ1-3; no clear D. CDR3 length equals 13 residues. The V end lost 5 bases, the J end lost 4 bases, and 9 bases lay between the germline ends. CDR1 and CDR2 from the germline V gene are SGHTA and FQGTGA. The CDR3 nucleotides read TGTGCCAGCAGCAACGGACCCGGAAACACCATATATTTT. Translation gives CASSNGPGNTIYF.

The chain is built from TRBV19 and TRBJ2-5; TRBD2 agrees at 11 bases. Losses at the gene ends were 7 bases for V and 4 bases for J; bases not matched to a gene: 5. The CDR3 consists of 14 residues. Germline CDR1 LNHDA, CDR2 SQIVND (reference sequence). CDR3 DNA: TGTGCCAGTATAACTAGCGGGAGAGGAGAGACCCAGTACTTC. Its translation: CASITSGRGETQYF.

The chain carries TRBV11-2 and TRBJ2-3; D is undetermined. Germline V gene data show CDR1 as SGHAT and CDR2 as FQNNGV. The CDR3 runs to 12 residues. Between the trimmed V and J ends, which lost 3 bases and 3 bases, there was a span of 4 bases. Here the CDR3 reads CASSLGTDTQYF. The DNA for the CDR3 is TGTGCCAGCAGCTTGGGGACAGATACGCAGTATTTT. Combining the CDR3 with reference TRBV11-2 and TRBJ2-3 gives the whole variable domain EAGVAQSPRYKIIEKRQSVAFWCNPISGHATLYWYQQILGQGPKLLIQFQNNGVVDDSQLPKDRFSAERLKGVDSTLKIQPAKLEDSAVYLCASSLGTDTQYFGPGTRLTVL.

The gene calls are TRBV6-6 and TRBJ1-6; D gene uncertain. The CDR3 loop spans 11 amino acids. V was cut by 5 bases and J by 9 bases, with 5 bases left in between. Germline lookup yields CDR1 MNHNY and CDR2 SVGAGI (reference sequence). The CDR3 DNA is TGTGCCAGCAGTGATGCTTCACCCCTCCACTTT. Translation gives CASSDASPLHF.

The V gene is TRBV9, the J gene TRBJ2-3, with D perhaps assigned TRBD1 or TRBD2 (6 bases each). CDR3 size: 16 residues. Per germline, CDR1 SGDLS and CDR2 YYNGEE. Trimming stripped 0 bases from V and 2 bases from J, with 13 bases between. The CDR3 loop reads CASSVGVGGLTDTQYF. The CDR3 DNA reads TGTGCCAGCAGCGTAGGAGTGGGGGGCCTCACAGATACGCAGTATTTT.

V is TRBV29-1 and J is TRBJ1-1; no clear D gene. V shed 6 bases and J shed 4 bases, with 6 bases lying between them. The germline V gene encodes CDR1 SQVTM and CDR2 ANQGSEA. There are 10 residues in the CDR3. The CDR3, as DNA: TGCAGCGTGAGTCGCACTGAAGCTTTCTTT. Translated, it gives CSVSRTEAFF.

The chain recombines TRBV28 with TRBJ2-4; D might be TRBD2 (7 bases). Trimming removed 5 bases at V and 0 bases at J, with 20 bases between. The CDR3 extends over 18 amino acids. Germline V gene sequence: CDR1 MDHEN, CDR2 SYDVKM. CDR3 protein: CASSLGGGGLLAKNIQYF. For the CDR3, the DNA is TGTGCCAGCAGTCTGGGCGGGGGCGGGCTCCTAGCCAAAAACATTCAGTACTTC.

The genes are TRBV7-2 and TRBJ1-2; D perhaps matches TRBD1 (5 bases). The V gene's germline CDR1 is SGHTA and CDR2 FQGNSA. V was pared by 5 bases and J by 2 bases, with 15 bases between. This CDR3 region has 15 residues. The CDR3, as DNA: TGTGCCAGCAGCCCGACAGTTGGGGGGAACTATGGCTACACCTTC. This sequence encodes CASSPTVGGNYGYTF.

This rearrangement joins TRBV29-1 to TRBJ2-2, with D perhaps assigned TRBD1 or TRBD2 (5 bases each). Germline CDR1 is SQVTM and CDR2 is ANQGSEA. The CDR3 is 15 amino acids. Trimming stripped 2 bases from V and 5 bases from J, with 15 bases between. The CDR3 protein is CSVEPGTQRTGELFF. The CDR3 nucleotides are TGCAGCGTTGAACCCGGGACCCAGCGGACCGGGGAGCTGTTTTTT.

In regard to this clone: Germline is not matched at one junction end, which may reflect a read error. V is TRBV12-5 and J is TRBJ1-4; possibly TRBD1 for D (6 bases). Germline assignment: CDR1 LGHNT and CDR2 FRNRAP. The CDR3 consists of 10 residues. Here the CDR3 reads CASGSRDILF. CDR3 coding DNA: TGTGCTAGTGGTTCTCGGGACATTCTTTTT.

This chain joins TRBV7-2 and TRBJ1-2, with unresolved D. CDR1 SGHTA and CDR2 FQGNSA come from the germline V gene. The CDR3 loop spans 13 amino acids. The V end lost 5 bases, the J end lost 7 bases, and 14 bases lay between the germline ends. This CDR3 is CASSALREGGYTF. The CDR3 DNA reads TGTGCCAGCAGCGCATTAAGGGAGGGTGGCTACACCTTC.

J is TRBJ2-5 and V is TRBV5-1; D unclear. V lost 4 bases, J lost 4 bases, and 8 bases lay in between. This CDR3 is 12 amino acids long. Germline V lookup: CDR1 SGHRS, CDR2 YFSETQ. The CDR3 bases are TGCGCCAGCAGCCTGGCAGGAGAGACCCAGTACTTC. Protein: CASSLAGETQYF.

This sequence joins TRBV25-1 and TRBJ1-1; D is uncertain. This CDR3 comprises 13 residues. Trimming took 3 bases from V and 1 from J, leaving 6 bases between them. The germline V gene has CDR1 MGHDK and CDR2 SYGVNS. The CDR3 bases are TGTGCCAGCAGTGAGTGGGGGAACACTGAAGCTTTCTTT. Residues: CASSEWGNTEAFF.

The chain joins TRBV7-9 to TRBJ2-3, with D uncertain. The CDR3 length is 14 residues. Per germline, CDR1 SEHNR and CDR2 FQNEAQ (reference sequence). V was clipped by 3 bases and J by 0 bases, with 7 bases between them. The CDR3 loop reads CASSFTASTDTQYF. CDR3 DNA: TGTGCCAGCAGCTTCACTGCTAGCACAGATACGCAGTATTTT.

The rearrangement joins TRBV4-2 to TRBJ2-7; D not resolved. From germline, CDR1 is LGHNA and CDR2 YNFKEQ. The CDR3 spans 13 residues. Trimming removed 0 bases at V and 3 bases at J, with 6 bases between. The CDR3 DNA is TGTGCCAGCAGCCAAGACCTAGACTACGAGCAGTACTTC. Translated: CASSQDLDYEQYF.

The rearrangement links TRBV7-2 to TRBJ2-3; 7 bases are shared with TRBD2. V was clipped by 5 bases and J by 9 bases; unmatched bases: 14. The CDR3 runs to 15 residues. From germline, CDR1 is SGHTA and CDR2 FQGNSA. Here the CDR3 DNA reads TGTGCCAGCAGCCCTGCCGGAGACTGGGGGGGGACGCAGTATTTT. It yields the protein CASSPAGDWGGTQYF.

This rearrangement joins TRBV5-1 to TRBJ2-3, with D unclear. The CDR3 is 17 amino acids. V lost 5 bases, J lost 2 bases, and 21 bases lay in between. CDR1 is SGHRS and CDR2 is YFSETQ in the germline V gene. This CDR3 is CASRIESGRHTTDTQYF. For the CDR3, the DNA is TGCGCCAGCAGAATTGAGTCAGGCCGGCATACCACAGATACGCAGTATTTT.

The chain has TRBV11-3 and TRBJ2-7; 12 bases agree with TRBD2. CDR3 length equals 15 residues. CDR1 and CDR2 (germline): SGHNT, YENEEA. Unmatched junction bases numbered 5, after V lost 5 bases and J lost 3 bases. The CDR3 region has the DNA TGTGCCAGCAGCCAAGGACTAGCGGGGCTCTACGAGCAGTACTTC. This codes for CASSQGLAGLYEQYF.

This chain connects TRBV19 to TRBJ1-5; no definite D call. In germline, CDR1 is LNHDA, CDR2 SQIVND (reference sequence). CDR3 length: 15 amino acids. V was cut by 7 bases and J by 0 bases, with 13 bases left in between. The CDR3 sequence is CASKMQQNSNQPQHF. The CDR3 nucleotides read TGTGCCAGTAAGATGCAGCAAAATAGCAATCAGCCCCAGCATTTT.